One sample yielded the 24 T cell receptor beta chains listed below, sequenced in a study of post-analysis software for immune sequencing data. Findings and caveats of the study: TRBV segments more frequent in patients than in controls numbered five and included TRBV5-6, TRBV5-1 and TRBV20-1.

Which antigens these TCRs recognize remains unknown. Presence of unique molecular identifiers characterized the TCR beta cDNA libraries. MiXCR, run by TCRdb on the PCR reads, gives a single entry per CDR3 protein. Here the sample spans approximately 570,000 distinct CDR3 sequences, roughly two fifths being singletons. Input material: blood. These receptors all stem from a girl under 18 with multiple sclerosis.

The genes are TRBV20-1 and TRBJ2-5; 11 bases align to TRBD2. CDR1 is DFQATT, CDR2 SNEGSKA, per germline (reference sequence). This CDR3 contains 18 residues. The V segment lost 0 bases and the J segment 0 bases; nucleotides outside the gene matches: 9. The CDR3 is CSARDHLAGGRNQETQYF. In DNA, the CDR3 is TGCAGTGCTAGAGATCATCTAGCGGGGGGCCGGAACCAAGAGACCCAGTACTTC.

The CDR3 nucleotides read TGCGCCAGCACCGAGACTAGCGGGAGGGCCAATGAGCAGTTCTTC. It encodes CASTETSGRANEQFF. The rearrangement links TRBV5-1 to TRBJ2-1; TRBD2 agrees at 14 bases. Germline assignment: CDR1 SGHRS and CDR2 YFSETQ. This CDR3 region has 15 residues. Trimming took 6 bases from V and 6 from J; bases not matched to a gene: 5.

The V and J genes are TRBV12-3 or TRBV12-4 and TRBJ1-5, with 7 nucleotides matching TRBD1. The CDR3 runs 17 residues. V was pared by 3 bases and J by 0 bases, with 8 bases of the junction left unmatched. This chain's CDR3 is CASSFGQDVYSNQPQHF. The CDR3 bases are TGTGCCAGCAGTTTCGGACAGGACGTTTATAGCAATCAGCCCCAGCATTTT.

The rearrangement joins TRBV10-3 to TRBJ1-5, with a weak D call TRBD1 (5 bases). The length of the CDR3 is 15 residues. The germline V and J ends were trimmed by 2 bases and 0 bases, with 8 bases remaining between them. Germline CDR1 ENHRY, CDR2 SYGVKD. CDR3 nucleotide sequence: TGTGCCATCAGTGAGGGGACGGATAGCAATCAGCCCCAGCATTTT. Translated, it gives CAISEGTDSNQPQHF.

The chain joins TRBV10-3 to TRBJ2-1; D call uncertain. The CDR3 totals 14 residues. CDR1 is ENHRY, CDR2 SYGVKD, per germline. The V gene lost 6 bases and the J gene lost 0 bases, with 9 bases spanning the gap. CDR3 sequence reads: CAIRWTRSYNEQFF. The CDR3 DNA is TGTGCCATCAGATGGACCCGCTCCTACAATGAGCAGTTCTTC.

This clonotype turned up a few times. The chain uses TRBV20-1 and TRBJ2-7; TRBD1 agrees at 8 bases. The CDR3 extends over 13 amino acids. CDR1 and CDR2 (germline): DFQATT, SNEGSKA (reference sequence). The ends lost 6 bases at V and 0 bases at J; junction bases unmatched: 4. The CDR3: CSADRADSYEQYF. The CDR3 DNA reads as TGCAGTGCGGACAGGGCGGACTCCTACGAGCAGTACTTC.

The chain uses TRBV5-1 and TRBJ2-5; D unresolved. CDR3 length equals 15 residues. Trimming removed 0 bases at V and 0 bases at J, with 9 bases between. The germline gives CDR1 SGHRS, CDR2 YFSETQ. This CDR3 reads CASSLAAEYQETQYF. The CDR3 DNA reads as TGCGCCAGCAGCTTGGCCGCAGAGTACCAAGAGACCCAGTACTTC. Looking up the rest from reference TRBV5-1 and TRBJ2-5 gives the full variable domain: KAGVTQTPRYLIKTRGQQVTLSCSPISGHRSVSWYQQTPGQGLQFLFEYFSETQRNKGNFPGRFSGRQFSNSRSEMNVSTLELGDSALYLCASSLAAEYQETQYFGPGTRLLVL.

A few counts support this clonotype. The rearrangement links TRBV28 to TRBJ2-7; 8 bases agree with TRBD1. The CDR3 extends over 13 amino acids. In germline, CDR1 is MDHEN, CDR2 SYDVKM. V lost 6 bases to trimming and J lost 2 bases; unmatched junction nucleotides: 3. CDR3 sequence reads: CASSIQGAYEQYF. The CDR3 bases are TGTGCCAGCAGCATACAGGGGGCCTACGAGCAGTACTTC.

The J gene is TRBJ2-1, the V gene TRBV27; D remains ambiguous. This CDR3 spans 15 amino acids. The V end lost 3 bases, the J end lost 2 bases, and 11 bases lay between the germline ends. Germline CDR1 MNHEY, CDR2 SMNVEV (reference sequence). The CDR3 nucleotides are TGTGCCAGCAGTTTGTCGGGCCCCACCTACAATGAGCAGTTCTTC. It encodes CASSLSGPTYNEQFF.

This clonotype showed up just a few times. V and J are TRBV5-5 and TRBJ2-5; no definite D call. The DNA end is a closer match to TRBJ2-7, so the J assignment may be wrong. Looked up from germline, CDR1 is SGHKS and CDR2 is YYEKEE (reference sequence). This CDR3 contains 14 residues. This CDR3 reads CASSPWGSDHEQYF. In DNA, the CDR3 is TGTGCCAGCAGCCCGTGGGGAAGCGACCACGAGCAGTACTTC.

The V and J genes are TRBV5-1 and TRBJ2-6; 7 bases match TRBD1. V gave up 0 bases and J gave up 0 bases; unmatched junction bases: 3. CDR3 size: 17 residues. The V gene's germline CDR1 is SGHRS and CDR2 YFSETQ. CDR3 residues: CASSLVTGDSGANVLTF. CDR3 bases: TGCGCCAGCAGCTTGGTAACAGGGGACTCTGGGGCCAACGTCCTGACTTTC.

This clonotype was detected only a few times. This chain's CDR3 is CATSDPDGAGDEQYF. As DNA, the CDR3 is TGTGCCACCAGTGATCCCGACGGGGCAGGGGACGAGCAGTACTTC. This sequence joins TRBV24-1 and TRBJ2-7, with D possibly being TRBD1 (6 bases). V lost 3 bases, J lost 5 bases, and 16 bases lay in between. This CDR3 comprises 15 residues. Germline V gives CDR1 KGHDR, CDR2 SFDVKD.

The gene calls are TRBV4-2 and TRBJ2-5; 14 nucleotides match TRBD2. CDR3 length: 17 residues. Trimming at V came to 4 bases and at J to 4 bases, leaving 8 bases not matched to a gene. Germline V CDR1 and CDR2: LGHNA, YNFKEQ. As DNA, the CDR3 is TGTGCCAGCAGCCGGACTAGCGGGAGGAGTAGTACAGAGACCCAGTACTTC. Translation gives CASSRTSGRSSTETQYF.

The gene calls are TRBV5-5 and TRBJ2-3; TRBD1 matches 7 bases. The junction had 2 bases not matched to a gene; V was cut back by 0 bases and J by 1 base. The CDR3 has 15 residues. Germline loops: CDR1 SGHKS, CDR2 YYEKEE (reference sequence). CDR3 sequence reads: CASSLGDRGTDTQYF. The CDR3 DNA follows: TGTGCCAGCAGCTTGGGGGACAGAGGCACAGATACGCAGTATTTT.

The gene calls are TRBV5-5 and TRBJ1-1, with D perhaps TRBD1 (6 bases). Trimming stripped 3 bases from V and 7 bases from J, with 19 bases between. Germline values: CDR1 SGHKS, CDR2 YYEKEE (reference sequence). The CDR3 covers 15 residues. CDR3 DNA sequence: TGTGCCAGCAGCTCCGCCCGGGGGCGCGTAGGTGAAGCTTTCTTT. The encoded protein is CASSSARGRVGEAFF.

J is TRBJ1-2 and V is TRBV6-5; D perhaps matches TRBD1 (5 bases). CDR1 is MNHEY, CDR2 SVGAGI, per germline. Trimming removed 3 bases from V and 2 bases from J, with 13 bases in between. There are 15 residues in the CDR3. The chain's CDR3 is CASSYQGPINYGYTF. CDR3 coding DNA: TGTGCCAGCAGTTATCAGGGCCCAATAAACTATGGCTACACCTTC.

This rearrangement joins TRBV12-3 or TRBV12-4 to TRBJ2-5; no clear D. This CDR3 comprises 13 residues. V dropped 1 base and J dropped 4 bases, with 7 bases sitting between them. CDR3 nucleotide sequence: TGTGCCAGCAGTTTAGGGCTAGTAGAGACCCAGTACTTC. Protein sequence: CASSLGLVETQYF.

As DNA, the CDR3 is TGCGCCAGCAGCCAAACCTCGGGGGGCCTAGAGACCCAGTACTTC. It yields the protein CASSQTSGGLETQYF. The rearrangement joins TRBV4-1 to TRBJ2-7; the D gene is possibly TRBD2 (7 bases). The DNA matches TRBJ2-5 better at its end, which makes the J call doubtful. Germline CDR1 MGHRA, CDR2 YSYEKL. The CDR3 is 15 residues long.

With respect to this clonotype: The germline gene is not matched at one end of the junction; a read error may be the cause. V gene TRBV4-1 combines with J gene TRBJ1-1; D gene uncertain. The CDR3 loop spans 14 amino acids. Germline CDR1 and CDR2: MGHRA and YSYEKL. DNA of the CDR3: TGCGCCAGCAACCAAGCTGTAGGGAACACTGAAGCTTTCTTT. Protein: CASNQAVGNTEAFF.

This chain joins TRBV7-2 and TRBJ1-1; D perhaps matches TRBD1 (5 bases). Germline loops: CDR1 SGHTA, CDR2 FQGNSA. The V end lost 5 bases, the J end lost 7 bases, and 17 bases lay between the germline ends. The CDR3 is 14 amino acids. The CDR3 loop is CASSPAGGTGEAFF. DNA for the CDR3: TGTGCCAGCAGCCCCGCGGGGGGTACAGGTGAAGCTTTCTTT.

The sample holds a few counts of this clonotype. This chain connects TRBV7-9 to TRBJ2-5; possible D gene TRBD2, 6 bases. The CDR3 has 15 residues. Per germline, CDR1 SEHNR and CDR2 FQNEAQ (reference sequence). V was cut by 0 bases and J by 4 bases, with 12 bases left in between. As DNA, the CDR3 is TGTGCCAGCAGCTTAGCACTTGGAGCGGGAGAGACCCAGTACTTC. Protein: CASSLALGAGETQYF. Based on the CDR3 plus reference TRBV7-9 and TRBJ2-5, the full variable domain is DTGVSQNPRHKITKRGQNVTFRCDPISEHNRLYWYRQTLGQGPEFLTYFQNEAQLEKSRLLSDRFSAERPKGSFSTLEIQRTEQGDSAMYLCASSLALGAGETQYFGPGTRLLVL.

About this clonotype itself: The CDR3 does not end in the conserved phenylalanine or tryptophan, so this is likely a read error. This chain joins TRBV29-1 and TRBJ2-7; 7 bases match TRBD1. The ends lost 5 bases at V and 0 bases at J; junction bases unmatched: 7. The CDR3 sequence is 14 residues long. Germline lookup yields CDR1 SQVTM and CDR2 ANQGSEA. The CDR3 here is CSVTGTASSYEQYY. In DNA form, the CDR3 reads TGCAGCGTTACCGGGACAGCGAGCTCCTACGAGCAGTACTAC.

The chain is built from TRBV13 and TRBJ1-1, with a tentative D call TRBD1 (5 bases). Trimming removed 5 bases from V and 8 bases from J, with 18 bases in between. Germline-derived CDR1 and CDR2 are PRHDT and FYEKMQ (reference sequence). The CDR3 contains 14 residues. DNA for the CDR3: TGTGCCAGCAGCCCGGGGCAGATAATACCAGAAGCTTTCTTT. It specifies CASSPGQIIPEAFF.

Regarding this clonotype: The germline gene is not matched at one end of the junction; a read error may be the cause. V gene TRBV5-5 combines with J gene TRBJ2-1; D gene unclear. Per germline, CDR1 SGHKS and CDR2 YYEKEE (reference sequence). The CDR3 length is 14 residues. The CDR3 nucleotides read TGCGCCAGCAGCTTGGCTGCGGAATACAATGAGCAGTTCTTC. Protein sequence: CASSLAAEYNEQFF.